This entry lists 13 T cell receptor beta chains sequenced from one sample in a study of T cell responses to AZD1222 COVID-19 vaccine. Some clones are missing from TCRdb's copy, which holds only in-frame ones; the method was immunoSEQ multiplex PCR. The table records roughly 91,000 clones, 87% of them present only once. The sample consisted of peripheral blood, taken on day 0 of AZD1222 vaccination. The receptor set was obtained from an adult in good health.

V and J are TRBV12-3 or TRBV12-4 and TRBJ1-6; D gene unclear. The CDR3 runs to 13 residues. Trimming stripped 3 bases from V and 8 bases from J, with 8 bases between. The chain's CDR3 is CASSFYLYSPLHF. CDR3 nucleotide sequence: TGTGCCAGCAGTTTCTACTTGTATTCACCCCTCCACTTT.

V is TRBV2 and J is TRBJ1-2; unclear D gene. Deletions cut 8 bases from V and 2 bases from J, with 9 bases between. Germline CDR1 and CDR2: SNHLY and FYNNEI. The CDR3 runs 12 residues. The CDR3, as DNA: TGTGCCAGCCCTGGCCAGAACTATGGCTACACCTTC. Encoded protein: CASPGQNYGYTF.

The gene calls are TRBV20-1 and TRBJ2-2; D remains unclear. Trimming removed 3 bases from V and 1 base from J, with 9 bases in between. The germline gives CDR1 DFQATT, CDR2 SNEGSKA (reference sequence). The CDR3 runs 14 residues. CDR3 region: CSASSGGNTGELFF. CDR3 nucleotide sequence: TGCAGTGCTAGTTCTGGCGGGAACACCGGGGAGCTGTTTTTT.

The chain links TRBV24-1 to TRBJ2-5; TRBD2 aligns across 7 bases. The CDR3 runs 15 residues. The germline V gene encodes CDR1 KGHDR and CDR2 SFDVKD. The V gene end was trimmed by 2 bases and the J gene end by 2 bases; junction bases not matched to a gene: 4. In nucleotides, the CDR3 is TGTGCCACCAGTGATTCATCCGGGGGGCAAGAGACCCAGTACTTC. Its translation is CATSDSSGGQETQYF.

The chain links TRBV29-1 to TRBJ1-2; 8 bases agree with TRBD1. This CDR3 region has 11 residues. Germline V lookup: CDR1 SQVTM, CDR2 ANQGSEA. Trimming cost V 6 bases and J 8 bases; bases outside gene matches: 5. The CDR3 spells CSVAGGRGYTF. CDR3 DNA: TGCAGCGTAGCAGGGGGCCGGGGCTACACCTTC.

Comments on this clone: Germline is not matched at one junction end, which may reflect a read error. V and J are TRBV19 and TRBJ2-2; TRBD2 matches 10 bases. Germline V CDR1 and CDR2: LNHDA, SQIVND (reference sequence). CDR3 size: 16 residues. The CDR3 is CASRIAGGKNTGELFF. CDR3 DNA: TGTGCCAGTAGAATAGCGGGGGGCAAGAACACCGGGGAGCTGTTTTTT.

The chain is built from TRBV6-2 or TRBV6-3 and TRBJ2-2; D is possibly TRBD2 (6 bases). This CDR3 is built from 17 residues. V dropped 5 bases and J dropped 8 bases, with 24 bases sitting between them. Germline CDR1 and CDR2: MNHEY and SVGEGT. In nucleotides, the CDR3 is TGTGCCAGCAGTAACCCCGTGGGAGGACGGCGAGGGGGGGAGCTGTTTTTT. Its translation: CASSNPVGGRRGGELFF.

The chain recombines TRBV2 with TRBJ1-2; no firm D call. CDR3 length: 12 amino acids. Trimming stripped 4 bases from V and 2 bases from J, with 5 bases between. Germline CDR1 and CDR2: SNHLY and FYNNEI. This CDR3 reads CASSGVNYGYTF. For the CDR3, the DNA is TGTGCCAGCAGTGGGGTGAACTATGGCTACACCTTC.

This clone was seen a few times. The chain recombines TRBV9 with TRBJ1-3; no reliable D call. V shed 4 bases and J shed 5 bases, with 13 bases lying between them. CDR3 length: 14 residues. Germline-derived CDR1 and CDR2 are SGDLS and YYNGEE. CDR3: CASSPPRSRNTIYF. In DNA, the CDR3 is TGTGCCAGCAGCCCCCCTAGGAGTCGAAACACCATATATTTT.

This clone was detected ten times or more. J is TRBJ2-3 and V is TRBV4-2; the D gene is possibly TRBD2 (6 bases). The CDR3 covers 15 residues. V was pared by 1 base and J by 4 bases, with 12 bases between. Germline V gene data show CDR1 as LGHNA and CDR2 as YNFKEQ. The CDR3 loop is CASSQGGGEADTQYF. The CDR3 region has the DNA TGTGCCAGCAGCCAAGGCGGCGGGGAAGCAGATACGCAGTATTTT.

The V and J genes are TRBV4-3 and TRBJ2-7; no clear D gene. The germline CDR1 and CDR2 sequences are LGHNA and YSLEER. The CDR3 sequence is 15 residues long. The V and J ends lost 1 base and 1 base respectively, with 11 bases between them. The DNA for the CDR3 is TGCGCCAGCAGCCAAGGGGCCGGACCGTCCTACGAGCAGTACTTC. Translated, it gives CASSQGAGPSYEQYF.

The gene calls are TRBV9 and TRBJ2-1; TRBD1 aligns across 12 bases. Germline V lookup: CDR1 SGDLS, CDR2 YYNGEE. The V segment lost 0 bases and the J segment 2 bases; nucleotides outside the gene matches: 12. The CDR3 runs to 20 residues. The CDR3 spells CASSVVGTGGYISTYNEQFF. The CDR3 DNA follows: TGTGCCAGCAGCGTAGTGGGGACAGGGGGCTATATCAGCACCTACAATGAGCAGTTCTTC.

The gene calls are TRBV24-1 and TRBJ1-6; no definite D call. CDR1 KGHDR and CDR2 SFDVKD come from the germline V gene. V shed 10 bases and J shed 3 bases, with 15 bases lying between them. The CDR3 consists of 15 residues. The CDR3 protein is CATTLGEIYNSPLHF. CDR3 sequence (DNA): TGTGCCACAACTCTCGGGGAGATCTATAATTCACCCCTCCACTTT.